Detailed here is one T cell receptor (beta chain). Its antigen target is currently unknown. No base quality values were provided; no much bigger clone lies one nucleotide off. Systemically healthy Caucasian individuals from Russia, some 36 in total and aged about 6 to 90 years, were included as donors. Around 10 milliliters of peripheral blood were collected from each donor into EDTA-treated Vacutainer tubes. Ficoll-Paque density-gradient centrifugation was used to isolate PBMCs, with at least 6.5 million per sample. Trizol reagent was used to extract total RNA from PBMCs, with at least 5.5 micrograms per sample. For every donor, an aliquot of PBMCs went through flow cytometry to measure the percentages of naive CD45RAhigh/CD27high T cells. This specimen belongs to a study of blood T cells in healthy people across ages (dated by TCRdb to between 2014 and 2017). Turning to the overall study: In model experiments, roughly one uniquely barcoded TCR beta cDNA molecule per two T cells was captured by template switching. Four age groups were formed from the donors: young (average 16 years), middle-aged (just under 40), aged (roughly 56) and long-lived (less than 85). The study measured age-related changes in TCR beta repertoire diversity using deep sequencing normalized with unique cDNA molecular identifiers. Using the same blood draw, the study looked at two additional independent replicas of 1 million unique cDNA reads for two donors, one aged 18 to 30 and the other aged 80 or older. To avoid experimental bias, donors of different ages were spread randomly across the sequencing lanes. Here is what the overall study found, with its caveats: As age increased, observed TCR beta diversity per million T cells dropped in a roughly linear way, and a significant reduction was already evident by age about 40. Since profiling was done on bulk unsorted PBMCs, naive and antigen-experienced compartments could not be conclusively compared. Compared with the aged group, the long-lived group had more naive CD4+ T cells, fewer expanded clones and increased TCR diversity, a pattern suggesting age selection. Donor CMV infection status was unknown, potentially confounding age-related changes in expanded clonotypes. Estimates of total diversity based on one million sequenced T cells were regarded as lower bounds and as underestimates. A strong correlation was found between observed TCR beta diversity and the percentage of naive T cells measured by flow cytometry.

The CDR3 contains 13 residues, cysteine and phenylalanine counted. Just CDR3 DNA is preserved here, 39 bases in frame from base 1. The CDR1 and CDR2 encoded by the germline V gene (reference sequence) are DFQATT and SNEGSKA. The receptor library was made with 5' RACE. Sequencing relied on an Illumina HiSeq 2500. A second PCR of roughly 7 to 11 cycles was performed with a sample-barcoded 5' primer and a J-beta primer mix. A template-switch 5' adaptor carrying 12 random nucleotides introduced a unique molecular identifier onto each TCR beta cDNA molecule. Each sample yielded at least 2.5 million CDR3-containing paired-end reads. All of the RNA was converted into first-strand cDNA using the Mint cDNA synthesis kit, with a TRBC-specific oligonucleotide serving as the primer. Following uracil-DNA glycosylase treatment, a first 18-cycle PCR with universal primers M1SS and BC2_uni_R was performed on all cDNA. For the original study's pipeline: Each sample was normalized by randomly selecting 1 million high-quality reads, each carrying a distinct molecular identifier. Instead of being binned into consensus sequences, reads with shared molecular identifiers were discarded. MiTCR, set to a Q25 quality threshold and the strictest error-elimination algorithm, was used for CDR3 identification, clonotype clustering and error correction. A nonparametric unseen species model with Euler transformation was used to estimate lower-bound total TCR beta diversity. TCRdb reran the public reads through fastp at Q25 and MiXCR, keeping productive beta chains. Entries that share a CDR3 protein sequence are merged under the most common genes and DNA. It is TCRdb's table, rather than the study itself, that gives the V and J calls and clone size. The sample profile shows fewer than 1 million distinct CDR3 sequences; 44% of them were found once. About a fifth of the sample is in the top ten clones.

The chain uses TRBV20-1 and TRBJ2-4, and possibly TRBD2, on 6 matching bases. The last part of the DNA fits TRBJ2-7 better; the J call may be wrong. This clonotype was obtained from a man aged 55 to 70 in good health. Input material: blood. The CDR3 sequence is CSARDTGAYEQYF. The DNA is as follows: TGCAGTGCTAGGGATACGGGGGCCTACGAGCAGTACTTC.